The 14 T cell receptor beta chains below all came from one sample that was sequenced in a study of CD8 T cells in ankylosing spondylitis. MiXCR, run by TCRdb on the 5' RACE reads, gives a single entry per CDR3 protein. The table shows 130,000 or so distinct CDR3 sequences, with about an eighth occurring only once. The specimen was blood, either unsorted or a sorted T cell fraction (not recorded which). The source of these receptors is a female donor with ankylosing spondylitis or in good health (not recorded which).

For this clonotype: This may be a read error: a much more frequent sequence differs by one nucleotide. The chain combines TRBV12-3 or TRBV12-4 with TRBJ2-5, with D possibly being TRBD2 (5 bases). The CDR3 runs to 11 residues. The ends were cut back, 5 bases at V and 7 bases at J, with 8 bases in the middle. This CDR3 reads CASSRGGTQYF. CDR3 in DNA: TGTGCCAGCAGTAGAGGAGGGACCCAGTACTTC.

As to this clonotype: A much larger clone differs by one base, so this may be a read error. The chain recombines TRBV10-2 with TRBJ2-7; D unclear. CDR1 is WSHSY and CDR2 is SAAADI in the germline V gene. The V end was cut by 4 bases, the J end by 5 bases, with 9 bases between. The CDR3 has 12 residues. The DNA for the CDR3 is TGCGCCAGCAGTGTACTGGTCCACGAGCAGTACTTC. Translated, it gives CASSVLVHEQYF.

There are many counts of this clonotype. The chain links TRBV6-1 to TRBJ2-7; D may correspond to TRBD1 or TRBD2 (5 bases each). The ends were cut back, 7 bases at V and 1 base at J, with 14 bases in the middle. Germline V lookup: CDR1 MNHNS, CDR2 SASEGT. This CDR3 region has 14 residues. For the CDR3, the DNA is TGTGCCAGCACCCTCGGGGCAGGGTCCTACGAGCAGTACTTC. Amino acids: CASTLGAGSYEQYF.

The chain combines TRBV11-2 with TRBJ1-1; TRBD1 might be the D (5 bases). In germline, CDR1 is SGHAT, CDR2 FQNNGV. This CDR3 spans 14 amino acids. The V end was cut by 8 bases, the J end by 0 bases, with 13 bases between. The DNA of the CDR3 is TGTGCCAGCCGAGCAGGGCCGTTGAACACTGAAGCTTTCTTT. This codes for CASRAGPLNTEAFF.

This clonotype was observed a few times. The V gene is TRBV30, the J gene TRBJ2-1, with a weak D call TRBD1 (6 bases). Germline V gene data show CDR1 as GTSNPN and CDR2 as SVGIG (reference sequence). The CDR3 extends over 16 amino acids. With 4 bases removed from V and 2 bases from J, the gap between germline ends came to 18 bases. CDR3 sequence (DNA): TGTGCCTGGAAGCCCATTACAGGGTTTCCCTACAATGAGCAGTTCTTC. Translating gives CAWKPITGFPYNEQFF.

This clonotype was found a few times. A much larger clone lies a single base off, so this may be a read error. V and J are TRBV30 and TRBJ1-2; D perhaps matches TRBD1 (6 bases). Germline V lookup: CDR1 GTSNPN, CDR2 SVGIG (reference sequence). CDR3 length equals 12 residues. CDR3 in DNA: TGTGCCTACACAGGGTCCTTCGGAGGCTACCCCTTC. It codes for CAYTGSFGGYPF. The whole variable domain, filled in from reference TRBV30 and TRBJ1-2, reads SQTIHQWPATLVQPVGSPLSLECTVEGTSNPNLYWYRQAAGRGLQLLFYSVGIGQISSEVPQNLSASRPQDRQFILSSKKLLLSDSGFYLCAYTGSFGGYPFGSGTRLTVV.

This clonotype has at least ten counts. V usage is TRBV5-1 and J usage is TRBJ1-4, with D maybe TRBD1 (5 bases). In germline, CDR1 is SGHRS, CDR2 YFSETQ. The CDR3 runs 19 residues. Between the trimmed V and J ends, which lost 0 bases and 5 bases, there was a span of 23 bases. The DNA of the CDR3 is TGCGCCAGCAGCTTGGTGAAGCGGGGCCGCCAGCCGCCGAATGAAAAACTGTTTTTT. Protein sequence: CASSLVKRGRQPPNEKLFF.

This clonotype was seen more than once but under ten times. The chain combines TRBV4-2 with TRBJ2-1, with TRBD2 identical over 13 bases. The germline gives CDR1 LGHNA, CDR2 YNFKEQ. This CDR3 is 19 amino acids long. Losses at the gene ends were 5 bases for V and 0 bases for J; bases not matched to a gene: 10. The CDR3 sequence is CASSKPGLAGPFSYNEQFF. CDR3 DNA: TGTGCCAGCAGCAAACCGGGACTAGCGGGGCCCTTCTCCTACAATGAGCAGTTCTTC.

This clonotype was seen ten or more times. The V and J genes are TRBV28 and TRBJ1-2; D call uncertain. The germline CDR1 and CDR2 sequences are MDHEN and SYDVKM. CDR3 length: 13 amino acids. V lost 5 bases and J lost 0, with 7 bases in between. The CDR3 loop reads CASSLRPNYGYTF. The CDR3 DNA sequence: TGTGCCAGCAGTCTCCGTCCTAACTATGGCTACACCTTC.

This clonotype was observed many times. J is TRBJ1-1 and V is TRBV20-1; maybe TRBD1 (5 bases). V was clipped by 6 bases and J by 2 bases, with 10 bases between them. This CDR3 is built from 12 residues. CDR1 is DFQATT, CDR2 SNEGSKA, per germline (reference sequence). CDR3 sequence reads: CSALQGNTEAFF. In DNA, the CDR3 is TGCAGTGCGCTTCAGGGAAACACTGAAGCTTTCTTT.

This clonotype was recorded many times. This chain links TRBV6-7 with TRBJ2-7; 12 positions agree with TRBD2. TRBV6-7 is an ORF; its function is uncertain. The trim removed 4 bases at V and 5 bases at J, leaving 12 bases unmatched. The CDR3 runs 17 residues. In DNA form, the CDR3 reads TGTGCCAGCAGTTCCTCGCCGGGACTAGCGGGTGGTAACGAGCAGTACTTC. Encoded protein: CASSSSPGLAGGNEQYF.

This clonotype was detected many times. The rearrangement links TRBV7-2 to TRBJ1-1; D unresolved. V was trimmed by 3 bases and J by 0 bases, leaving 11 bases between them. Germline CDR1 is SGHTA and CDR2 is FQGNSA. The CDR3 has 15 residues. The CDR3 nucleotides are TGTGCCAGCAGCTTGGGTATGGCTGTGAACACTGAAGCTTTCTTT. Translating it yields CASSLGMAVNTEAFF. Full variable domain (missing parts from reference TRBV7-2 and TRBJ1-1): GAGVSQSPSNKVTEKGKDVELRCDPISGHTALYWYRQSLGQGLEFLIYFQGNSAPDKSGLPSDRFSAERTGGSVSTLTIQRTQQEDSAVYLCASSLGMAVNTEAFFGQGTRLTVV.

This clonotype was recorded at least ten times. This chain joins TRBV20-1 and TRBJ2-5; 10 nucleotides line up with TRBD1. Trimming at V came to 6 bases and at J to 4 bases, leaving 8 bases not matched to a gene. Looked up from germline, CDR1 is DFQATT and CDR2 is SNEGSKA (reference sequence). This CDR3 contains 14 residues. The CDR3 spells CSAQRTGGTETQYF. CDR3 sequence (DNA): TGCAGTGCGCAGAGGACAGGGGGAACAGAGACCCAGTACTTC.

This clonotype was recorded many times. V usage is TRBV3-1 and J usage is TRBJ1-1, with a possible D match to TRBD1 (5 bases). CDR1 is LGHDT, CDR2 YNNKEL, per germline (reference sequence). Trimming left V 3 bases short and J 1 base short, with 9 bases between. CDR3 length: 14 residues. In DNA, the CDR3 is TGTGCCAGCAGCCATCCCAGGGAGAACACTGAAGCTTTCTTT. Translation: CASSHPRENTEAFF. The entire variable domain, with the rest obtained from reference TRBV3-1 and TRBJ1-1, is as follows: DTAVSQTPKYLVTQMGNDKSIKCEQNLGHDTMYWYKQDSKKFLKIMFSYNNKELIINETVPNRFSPKSPDKAHLNLHINSLELGDSAVYFCASSHPRENTEAFFGQGTRLTVV.